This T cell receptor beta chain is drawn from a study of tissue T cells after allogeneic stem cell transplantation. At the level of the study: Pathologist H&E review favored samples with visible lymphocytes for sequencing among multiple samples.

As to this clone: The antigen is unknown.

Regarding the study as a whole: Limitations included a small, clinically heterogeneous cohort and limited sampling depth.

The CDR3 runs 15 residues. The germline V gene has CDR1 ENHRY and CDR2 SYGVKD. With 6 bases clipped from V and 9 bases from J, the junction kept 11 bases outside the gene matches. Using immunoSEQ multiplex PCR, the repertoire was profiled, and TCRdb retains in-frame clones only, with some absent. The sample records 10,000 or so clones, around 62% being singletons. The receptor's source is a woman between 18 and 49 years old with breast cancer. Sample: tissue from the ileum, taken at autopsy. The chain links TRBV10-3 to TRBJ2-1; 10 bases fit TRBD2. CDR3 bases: TGTGCCATCAGGGAAAGCGGGAGGGCTGTCGGTGAGCAGTTCTTC. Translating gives CAIRESGRAVGEQFF.